Shown below are 27 T cell receptor beta chains from a single sample sequenced in a study of blood T cell repertoires in COVID-19. TCRdb's copy holds only in-frame clones and misses some; the assay was immunoSEQ multiplex PCR. The repertoire has 240,000 or so clones, 75% to 90% of them found once; the top ten carry about an eighth. Material for sequencing was peripheral blood. The source of these receptors is an older woman with active or convalescent COVID-19.

This clone has a handful of counts. The chain links TRBV6-5 to TRBJ1-2; 8 nucleotides agree with TRBD1. The CDR3 length is 14 residues. V shed 6 bases, J shed 8 bases, and the junction held 11 bases outside the gene matches. Germline CDR1 is MNHEY and CDR2 is SVGAGI. The CDR3 region has the DNA TGTGCCAGCAGAGCACGGGCAGGGGGCGTAGGCTACACCTTC. It encodes CASRARAGGVGYTF.

This chain uses TRBV12-5 with TRBJ2-3, with 9 bases matching TRBD1. V lost 3 bases and J lost 2; bases outside the gene matches: 6. CDR1 is LGHNT, CDR2 FRNRAP, per germline. This CDR3 is built from 16 residues. The CDR3 sequence is CASGFTGTGFTDTQYF. The CDR3 DNA sequence: TGTGCTAGTGGTTTCACCGGGACAGGGTTCACAGATACGCAGTATTTT. Full variable domain (remainder filled in from reference TRBV12-5 and TRBJ2-3): DARVTQTPRHKVTEMGQEVTMRCQPILGHNTVFWYRQTMMQGLELLAYFRNRAPLDDSGMPKDRFSAEMPDATLATLKIQPSEPRDSAVYFCASGFTGTGFTDTQYFGPGTRLTVL.

The chain employs TRBV4-3 and TRBJ1-3, with 11 bases lining up with TRBD1. The junction had 10 bases not matched to a gene; V was cut back by 0 bases and J by 3 bases. Germline-derived CDR1 and CDR2 are LGHNA and YSLEER. This CDR3 is built from 19 residues. This CDR3 reads CASSQDVAGQGAFGNTIYF. CDR3 nucleotides: TGCGCCAGCAGCCAAGATGTTGCAGGACAGGGGGCTTTTGGAAACACCATATATTTT.

V is TRBV19 and J is TRBJ1-2, with 8 bases aligning to TRBD1. Germline V gives CDR1 LNHDA, CDR2 SQIVND (reference sequence). Trimming cost V 7 bases and J 3 bases; bases outside gene matches: 10. The CDR3 totals 15 residues. The CDR3 nucleotides read TGTGCCAGTATCGGACAGGGAGCCAAGGACTATGGCTACACCTTC. It encodes CASIGQGAKDYGYTF.

V gene TRBV7-9 combines with J gene TRBJ2-7; unclear D gene. This CDR3 is built from 12 residues. V gave up 1 base and J gave up 7 bases, with 8 bases separating them. Germline lookup yields CDR1 SEHNR and CDR2 FQNEAQ (reference sequence). This chain's CDR3 is CASSLVGREQYF. DNA of the CDR3: TGTGCCAGCAGCTTAGTTGGGCGTGAGCAGTACTTC.

This clone was observed once. The CDR3 loop reads CASSERRHLTTNEQFF. The CDR3 DNA is TGTGCCAGCAGTGAAAGGCGGCACCTCACGACTAATGAGCAGTTCTTC. The rearrangement joins TRBV2 to TRBJ2-1; D is ambiguous. V lost 2 bases and J 7 bases, leaving 18 bases between the germline ends. The CDR3 extends over 16 amino acids. Germline V gene data show CDR1 as SNHLY and CDR2 as FYNNEI. The variable domain in full, with the rest retrieved from reference TRBV2 and TRBJ2-1, is EPEVTQTPSHQVTQMGQEVILRCVPISNHLYFYWYRQILGQKVEFLVSFYNNEISEKSEIFDDQFSVERPDGSNFTLKIRSTKLEDSAMYFCASSERRHLTTNEQFFGPGTRLTVL.

The rearrangement uses TRBV19 and TRBJ2-3, with D possibly being TRBD2 (5 bases). The CDR3 length is 13 residues. Germline V gene sequence: CDR1 LNHDA, CDR2 SQIVND (reference sequence). V lost 5 bases and J 4 bases, leaving 10 bases between the germline ends. Here the CDR3 reads CASSERRPDTQYF. As DNA, the CDR3 is TGTGCCAGTAGTGAGCGGAGACCAGATACGCAGTATTTT.

The chain uses TRBV2 and TRBJ1-5, with D possibly TRBD1 on 6 matching bases. V lost 2 bases, J lost 7 bases, and 12 bases lay in between. CDR3 length: 14 residues. Germline loops: CDR1 SNHLY, CDR2 FYNNEI. The CDR3 DNA is TGTGCCAGCAGTGAAAGTCAGGGGCGGCAGCCCCAGCATTTT. Its protein product is CASSESQGRQPQHF. Based on the CDR3 plus reference TRBV2 and TRBJ1-5, the full variable domain is EPEVTQTPSHQVTQMGQEVILRCVPISNHLYFYWYRQILGQKVEFLVSFYNNEISEKSEIFDDQFSVERPDGSNFTLKIRSTKLEDSAMYFCASSESQGRQPQHFGDGTRLSIL.

V is TRBV7-9 and J is TRBJ1-2; weak D call: TRBD1 (6 bases). V lost 1 base to trimming and J lost 6 bases, with 18 bases between them. Germline CDR1 is SEHNR and CDR2 is FQNEAQ (reference sequence). This CDR3 is built from 16 residues. This chain's CDR3 is CASSLEPGGAGHGYTF. The DNA for the CDR3 is TGTGCCAGCAGCTTAGAGCCGGGGGGCGCGGGTCATGGCTACACCTTC.

This clone was counted only a few times. V is TRBV28 and J is TRBJ1-5, with D possibly being TRBD1 (6 bases). CDR3 length equals 16 residues. The germline V gene encodes CDR1 MDHEN and CDR2 SYDVKM. Trimming took off 4 bases at V and 2 bases at J, with 15 bases between the two ends. The CDR3 loop reads CASSSQQGLGNQPQHF. DNA for the CDR3: TGTGCCAGCAGTTCTCAACAGGGATTAGGCAATCAGCCCCAGCATTTT.

The V call is TRBV6-6, the J call TRBJ2-7; perhaps TRBD2 as D (5 bases). With 4 bases removed from V and 2 bases from J, the gap between germline ends came to 15 bases. CDR3 size: 15 residues. Per the germline V gene, CDR1 is MNHNY and CDR2 is SVGAGI (reference sequence). The CDR3 DNA reads TGTGCCAGCAGTTCCAGAGGACTCCCTCCCTACGAGCAGTACTTC. As protein: CASSSRGLPPYEQYF.

In this sample, this clone turned up a few times. The V gene is TRBV11-2, the J gene TRBJ2-3; 12 bases line up with TRBD2. Germline values: CDR1 SGHAT, CDR2 FQNNGV. The CDR3 consists of 18 residues. The V and J ends lost 4 bases and 2 bases, in that order; junction bases with no gene match: 10. The CDR3 here is CASSSGRLAGGPTDTQYF. CDR3 nucleotides: TGTGCCAGCAGCTCCGGACGCCTAGCGGGGGGGCCCACAGATACGCAGTATTTT.

The rearrangement links TRBV7-9 to TRBJ2-6; D is uncertain. This CDR3 has 14 amino acids. Germline V gene sequence: CDR1 SEHNR, CDR2 FQNEAQ (reference sequence). V lost 4 bases and J lost 0, with 4 bases in between. Here the CDR3 reads CASSSFSGANVLTF. CDR3 nucleotide sequence: TGTGCCAGCAGCTCCTTCTCTGGGGCCAACGTCCTGACTTTC.

This clone was counted only a few times. The V and J genes are TRBV7-3 and TRBJ2-1; the D is unclear. This CDR3 spans 14 amino acids. Germline CDR1 and CDR2: SGHTA and FQGTGA. Trimming took 5 bases from V and 5 from J, leaving 13 bases between them. DNA of the CDR3: TGTGCCAGCAGCCCACAGAACTCGAACAATGAGCAGTTCTTC. As protein: CASSPQNSNNEQFF.

As for this clone: Other DNA sequences in the same sample also yield this CDR3. This chain uses TRBV12-3 or TRBV12-4 with TRBJ1-3; D is possibly TRBD1 (6 bases). V was trimmed by 6 bases and J by 3 bases, leaving 9 bases between them. The CDR3 is 13 residues long. CDR3 protein: CASSPGVGNTIYF. CDR3 in DNA: TGTGCCAGCAGCCCAGGGGTTGGAAACACCATATATTTT.

This clone was seen just once. The V and J genes are TRBV29-1 and TRBJ1-2; D remains ambiguous. Germline CDR1 is SQVTM and CDR2 is ANQGSEA. V was pared by 3 bases and J by 4 bases, with 12 bases between. The CDR3 length is 13 residues. The CDR3 is CSVEFRSSYGYTF. CDR3 coding DNA: TGCAGCGTTGAGTTCAGGTCCAGCTATGGCTACACCTTC.

The gene calls are TRBV5-1 and TRBJ1-2, with 9 positions matching TRBD1. This CDR3 has 20 amino acids. Germline values: CDR1 SGHRS, CDR2 YFSETQ. The junction had 25 bases not matched to a gene; V was cut back by 2 bases and J by 8 bases. CDR3 bases: TGCGCCAGCAGCTTTAATCCCTTCGGGACAGGGACATCAGTGCCTGGGGGCTACACCTTC. This sequence encodes CASSFNPFGTGTSVPGGYTF.

The chain has TRBV9 and TRBJ1-2; D may be TRBD1 (6 bases). There are 14 residues in the CDR3. Germline-derived CDR1 and CDR2 are SGDLS and YYNGEE. Trimming took 0 bases from V and 6 from J, leaving 12 bases between them. CDR3: CASSVAGGANGYTF. The DNA for the CDR3 is TGTGCCAGCAGCGTAGCTGGGGGGGCGAATGGCTACACCTTC. Looking up the rest from reference TRBV9 and TRBJ1-2 gives the full variable domain: DSGVTQTPKHLITATGQRVTLRCSPRSGDLSVYWYQQSLDQGLQFLIQYYNGEERAKGNILERFSAQQFPDLHSELNLSSLELGDSALYFCASSVAGGANGYTFGSGTRLTVV.

The genes are TRBV4-1 and TRBJ1-3; TRBD1 is a possible D gene (6 bases). CDR3 length equals 14 residues. V lost 4 bases and J lost 4, with 11 bases in between. Germline CDR1 MGHRA, CDR2 YSYEKL. DNA for the CDR3: TGCGCCAGCAGCCCGGTAGGGGGAGGAAACACCATATATTTT. This translates into CASSPVGGGNTIYF.

The V gene is TRBV7-9, the J gene TRBJ1-3; D is unclear. The CDR3 covers 13 residues. V lost 5 bases to trimming and J lost 4 bases, with 9 bases between them. Germline V gene lookup returns CDR1 SEHNR and CDR2 FQNEAQ (reference sequence). CDR3 in amino acids: CASSRGGGNTIYF. CDR3 nucleotide sequence: TGTGCCAGCAGCCGGGGAGGGGGAAACACCATATATTTT. The full variable domain, in which reference TRBV7-9 and TRBJ1-3 provide the parts outside the CDR3, is DTGVSQNPRHKITKRGQNVTFRCDPISEHNRLYWYRQTLGQGPEFLTYFQNEAQLEKSRLLSDRFSAERPKGSFSTLEIQRTEQGDSAMYLCASSRGGGNTIYFGEGSWLTVV.

The CDR3 loop is CASSLSGGAYNSPLHF. The CDR3 bases are TGTGCCAGCAGTTTATCAGGGGGCGCCTATAATTCACCCCTCCACTTT. The V gene is TRBV28, the J gene TRBJ1-6; 8 bases are a match to TRBD1. This CDR3 has 16 amino acids. CDR1 is MDHEN and CDR2 is SYDVKM in the germline V gene. The V gene end was trimmed by 1 base and the J gene end by 2 bases; junction bases not matched to a gene: 1.

The V gene is TRBV5-1, the J gene TRBJ1-2, with TRBD1 identical over 9 bases. Trimming cost V 4 bases and J 4 bases; bases outside gene matches: 2. The length of the CDR3 is 13 residues. Germline CDR1 reads SGHRS; CDR2 reads YFSETQ. This CDR3 reads CASSMGQGYGYTF. The CDR3 DNA sequence: TGCGCCAGCAGCATGGGACAGGGCTATGGCTACACCTTC. The complete variable domain, with remaining parts taken from reference TRBV5-1 and TRBJ1-2, reads KAGVTQTPRYLIKTRGQQVTLSCSPISGHRSVSWYQQTPGQGLQFLFEYFSETQRNKGNFPGRFSGRQFSNSRSEMNVSTLELGDSALYLCASSMGQGYGYTFGSGTRLTVV.

This clone was seen once. V and J are TRBV7-3 and TRBJ1-1; no firm D call. The V end was cut by 5 bases, the J end by 1 base, with 8 bases between. Germline V lookup: CDR1 SGHTA, CDR2 FQGTGA. The CDR3 is made up of 13 amino acids. The CDR3 sequence is CASSRNTNTEAFF. The CDR3, as DNA: TGTGCCAGCAGCCGAAACACGAACACTGAAGCTTTCTTT.

This chain links TRBV3-1 (or the pseudogene TRBV3-2) with TRBJ2-3; 11 bases line up with TRBD2. V lost 6 bases and J lost 5; bases outside the gene matches: 7. Germline CDR1 is LGHDT and CDR2 is YNNKEL (reference sequence). The CDR3 spans 15 residues. This chain's CDR3 is CASSLAGGPEDTQYF. CDR3 DNA: TGTGCCAGCAGTTTAGCGGGGGGGCCCGAAGATACGCAGTATTTT.

This clone was detected once. The V call is TRBV9, the J call TRBJ2-1; 8 nucleotides agree with TRBD2. V shed 0 bases and J 4 bases; nucleotides not matched to a gene: 15. The CDR3 is 19 amino acids. From germline, CDR1 is SGDLS and CDR2 YYNGEE. In DNA form, the CDR3 reads TGTGCCAGCAGCGTAGACACGGGGGGGCCTTGGGAAGTATACAATGAGCAGTTCTTC. Its translation: CASSVDTGGPWEVYNEQFF.

This clone was counted at least ten times. The chain combines TRBV5-1 with TRBJ2-5; D may be TRBD2 (5 bases). Germline V gene lookup returns CDR1 SGHRS and CDR2 YFSETQ. The CDR3 spans 16 residues. V lost 2 bases, J lost 5 bases, and 19 bases lay in between. The CDR3 DNA reads TGCGCCAGCAGCTTCTCCCCCTCCTCGGGCGGGGAGACCCAGTACTTC. Translating it yields CASSFSPSSGGETQYF.

V usage is TRBV18 and J usage is TRBJ2-7; 8 nucleotides align to TRBD1. V lost 3 bases and J lost 2; bases outside the gene matches: 3. CDR1 and CDR2 (germline): KGHSH, LQKENI. The CDR3 is 14 residues long. The CDR3 spells CASSPQGAAYEQYF. The CDR3 nucleotides read TGTGCCAGCTCACCGCAGGGGGCGGCCTACGAGCAGTACTTC.